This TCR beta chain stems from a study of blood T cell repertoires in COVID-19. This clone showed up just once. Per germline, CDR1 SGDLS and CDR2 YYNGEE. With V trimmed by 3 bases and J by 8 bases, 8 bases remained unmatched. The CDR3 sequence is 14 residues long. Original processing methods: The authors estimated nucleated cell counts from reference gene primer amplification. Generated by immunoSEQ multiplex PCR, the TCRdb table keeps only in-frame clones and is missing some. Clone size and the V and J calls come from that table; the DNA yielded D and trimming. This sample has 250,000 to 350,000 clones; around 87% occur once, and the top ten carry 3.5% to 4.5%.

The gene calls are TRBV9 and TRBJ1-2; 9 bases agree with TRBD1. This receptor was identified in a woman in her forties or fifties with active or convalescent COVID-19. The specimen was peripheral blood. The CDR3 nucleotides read TGTGCCAGCAGCGATGGACAGGGGTTGGGAGGCTACACCTTC. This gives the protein CASSDGQGLGGYTF. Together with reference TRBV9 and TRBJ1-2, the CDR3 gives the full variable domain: DSGVTQTPKHLITATGQRVTLRCSPRSGDLSVYWYQQSLDQGLQFLIQYYNGEERAKGNILERFSAQQFPDLHSELNLSSLELGDSALYFCASSDGQGLGGYTFGSGTRLTVV.